The 11 T cell receptor beta chains reported below all come from one sample, sequenced in a study of neurological immune-mediated disorders. One entry per CDR3 protein, called by TCRdb with MiXCR from the 5' RACE reads. The sample has more than 50,000 distinct CDR3 sequences; roughly 3.5% are singletons. The sequenced sample consisted of PBMCs. The receptors here all came from a woman aged 50 to 60 with multiple sclerosis.

There are many counts of this clonotype. The chain uses TRBV5-1 and TRBJ1-3; D unresolved. V lost 0 bases and J 0 bases, leaving 7 bases between the germline ends. The length of the CDR3 is 15 residues. Germline loops: CDR1 SGHRS, CDR2 YFSETQ. The CDR3 spells CASSLAFFSGNTIYF. DNA of the CDR3: TGCGCCAGCAGCTTGGCCTTCTTCTCTGGAAACACCATATATTTT. Combining the CDR3 with reference TRBV5-1 and TRBJ1-3 gives the whole variable domain KAGVTQTPRYLIKTRGQQVTLSCSPISGHRSVSWYQQTPGQGLQFLFEYFSETQRNKGNFPGRFSGRQFSNSRSEMNVSTLELGDSALYLCASSLAFFSGNTIYFGEGSWLTVV.

In its sample, this clonotype was seen many times. The rearrangement joins TRBV7-2 to TRBJ2-3; D unclear. The CDR3 has 13 residues. Trimming shortened V by 1 base and J by 6 bases, and 8 bases separated the two germline ends. Germline lookup yields CDR1 SGHTA and CDR2 FQGNSA. The chain's CDR3 is CASSLDPLDTQYF. The CDR3 DNA reads as TGTGCCAGCAGCTTAGATCCACTGGATACGCAGTATTTT.

This clonotype was seen many times. The chain couples TRBV2 to TRBJ2-1, with 9 bases fitting TRBD1. With 7 bases clipped from V and 3 bases from J, the junction kept 4 bases outside the gene matches. Germline CDR1 and CDR2: SNHLY and FYNNEI. The length of the CDR3 is 14 residues. Here the CDR3 reads CASTQDRGYNEQFF. The CDR3 DNA is TGTGCCAGCACCCAGGACAGGGGCTACAATGAGCAGTTCTTC.

V is TRBV20-1 and J is TRBJ1-1, with 9 bases identical to TRBD1. V lost 5 bases and J lost 5; bases outside the gene matches: 12. The CDR3 has 15 residues. Looked up from germline, CDR1 is DFQATT and CDR2 is SNEGSKA (reference sequence). The CDR3 DNA follows: TGCAGTGCTTACGAGGGCGGACAGGGGAGGACTGAAGCTTTCTTT. Its translation: CSAYEGGQGRTEAFF.

As regards this clonotype: This clone may be a read error of a much larger clone one base away. The chain recombines TRBV6-5 with TRBJ2-2; D is unresolved. The CDR3 is 16 residues long. Germline CDR1 reads MNHEY; CDR2 reads SVGAGI. V was clipped by 2 bases and J by 0 bases, with 10 bases between them. DNA of the CDR3: TGTGCCAGCAGTTACGGTCGGCAAACGAACACCGGGGAGCTGTTTTTT. As protein: CASSYGRQTNTGELFF.

This clonotype was seen many times. The rearrangement joins TRBV7-2 to TRBJ2-7; D is unclear. The V and J ends lost 1 base and 3 bases respectively, with 13 bases between them. The CDR3 consists of 15 residues. Per germline, CDR1 SGHTA and CDR2 FQGNSA. In DNA, the CDR3 is TGTGCCAGCAGCTTAGACTCCGGGTTAGGCTACGAGCAGTACTTC. Its translation: CASSLDSGLGYEQYF.

This clonotype was seen more than once but under ten times. The germline gene is not matched at one end of the junction; a read error may be the cause. CDR3 protein: CASSQDVMQPQNF. In DNA form, the CDR3 reads TGTGCCAGCAGCCAAGATGTAATGCAGCCCCAGAATTTT. J is TRBJ1-5 and V is TRBV3-1; D unclear. The CDR3 runs 13 residues. Germline assignment: CDR1 LGHDT and CDR2 YNNKEL (reference sequence).

As to this clonotype: Given a much more abundant clone one base away, this may be a read error. The chain recombines TRBV15 with TRBJ2-7; D not resolved. Trimming pared 1 base from V and 5 bases from J, leaving 9 bases between. The CDR3 length is 13 residues. Germline loops: CDR1 LNHNV, CDR2 YYDKDF (reference sequence). CDR3 region: CATSRGKFDEQYF. The CDR3 region has the DNA TGTGCCACCAGCAGAGGAAAGTTCGACGAGCAGTACTTC. The full variable domain, rest sourced from reference TRBV15 and TRBJ2-7, is DAMVIQNPRYQVTQFGKPVTLSCSQTLNHNVMYWYQQKSSQAPKLLFHYYDKDFNNEADTPDNFQSRRPNTSFCFLDIRSPGLGDTAMYLCATSRGKFDEQYFGPGTRLTVT.

This clonotype has a count of ten or more. The chain links TRBV9 to TRBJ2-7; D tentatively reads TRBD1 or TRBD2 (5 bases each). The CDR3 runs to 13 residues. V lost 4 bases, J lost 9 bases, and 17 bases lay in between. CDR1 and CDR2 (germline): SGDLS, YYNGEE. The CDR3 sequence: CASSSGTAAGQYF. The CDR3 region has the DNA TGTGCCAGCAGCTCAGGGACGGCGGCCGGGCAGTACTTC. Drawing the rest from reference TRBV9 and TRBJ2-7, the complete variable domain is DSGVTQTPKHLITATGQRVTLRCSPRSGDLSVYWYQQSLDQGLQFLIQYYNGEERAKGNILERFSAQQFPDLHSELNLSSLELGDSALYFCASSSGTAAGQYFGPGTRLTVT.

This clonotype showed up just a few times. V usage is TRBV19 and J usage is TRBJ1-2; D is uncertain. Per germline, CDR1 LNHDA and CDR2 SQIVND (reference sequence). Deletions cut 5 bases from V and 0 bases from J, with 10 bases between. The CDR3 covers 14 residues. The CDR3 reads CASSPGRANYGYTF. The CDR3 DNA is TGTGCCAGTAGTCCGGGAAGAGCTAACTATGGCTACACCTTC.

This chain links TRBV19 with TRBJ1-5, with D tentatively TRBD1 (5 bases). Trimming removed 0 bases at V and 2 bases at J, with 11 bases between. CDR1 is LNHDA and CDR2 is SQIVND in the germline V gene (reference sequence). CDR3 length: 16 amino acids. The CDR3, as DNA: TGTGCCAGTAGTATAGATCAAAGGGACGGCAATCAGCCCCAGCATTTT. Its protein is CASSIDQRDGNQPQHF.